The 27 T cell receptor beta chains reported below all come from one sample, sequenced in a study of blood T cell repertoires in COVID-19. TCRdb's table, derived via immunoSEQ multiplex PCR, lists solely in-frame clones and lacks some. This table has 250,000 to 350,000 clones, roughly 83% appearing once. Sequencing was carried out using peripheral blood. The source of these receptors is a woman aged 45-60 years with acute or convalescent COVID-19.

The chain combines TRBV5-1 with TRBJ2-1, with D possibly TRBD2 on 5 matching bases. The CDR3 contains 16 residues. Trimming cost V 1 base and J 6 bases, with 17 bases left between them. CDR1 is SGHRS, CDR2 YFSETQ, per germline. CDR3 loop: CASSLTSSFLINEQFF. CDR3 nucleotide sequence: TGCGCCAGCAGCTTGACTAGTTCGTTTTTAATCAATGAGCAGTTCTTC. Supplemented by reference TRBV5-1 and TRBJ2-1, the full variable domain reads KAGVTQTPRYLIKTRGQQVTLSCSPISGHRSVSWYQQTPGQGLQFLFEYFSETQRNKGNFPGRFSGRQFSNSRSEMNVSTLELGDSALYLCASSLTSSFLINEQFFGPGTRLTVL.

The chain recombines TRBV7-2 with TRBJ1-5; 7 bases align to TRBD1. Germline CDR1 SGHTA, CDR2 FQGNSA. V was clipped by 5 bases and J by 7 bases; unmatched bases: 5. The CDR3 sequence is 13 residues long. The CDR3 reads CASSQEGAQPQHF. CDR3 sequence (DNA): TGTGCCAGCAGCCAAGAGGGGGCCCAGCCCCAGCATTTT.

The chain recombines TRBV7-9 with TRBJ2-7; TRBD1 matches at 10 bases. V was pared by 3 bases and J by 2 bases, with 7 bases of the junction left unmatched. Germline V gives CDR1 SEHNR, CDR2 FQNEAQ (reference sequence). The CDR3 covers 16 residues. The CDR3 is CASSFQGGTGAYEQYF. Here the CDR3 DNA reads TGTGCCAGCAGCTTCCAGGGGGGGACAGGGGCCTACGAGCAGTACTTC.

This sequence joins TRBV5-1 and TRBJ2-1; 9 bases line up with TRBD2. CDR1 is SGHRS and CDR2 is YFSETQ in the germline V gene. The V gene end was trimmed by 5 bases and the J gene end by 3 bases; junction bases not matched to a gene: 9. There are 16 residues in the CDR3. CDR3 protein: CASSSLGGRDYNEQFF. In DNA, the CDR3 is TGCGCCAGCAGTTCCTTGGGCGGGAGGGACTACAATGAGCAGTTCTTC.

This chain uses TRBV5-6 with TRBJ2-1; 14 bases are a match to TRBD2. This CDR3 spans 18 amino acids. CDR1 is SGHDT, CDR2 YYEEEE, per germline. Germline trimming cut 4 bases from V and 2 bases from J; bases unmatched to any gene: 8. DNA of the CDR3: TGTGCCAGCAGCCAGACTAGCGGGAGGGCCGACGCCTACAATGAGCAGTTCTTC. Translated, it gives CASSQTSGRADAYNEQFF.

This clone was found once. In the same sample, other DNA sequences code for this CDR3. The genes are TRBV5-1 and TRBJ2-1; maybe TRBD2 (6 bases). V lost 0 bases and J lost 6, with 10 bases in between. CDR3 size: 14 residues. Per germline, CDR1 SGHRS and CDR2 YFSETQ. CDR3 sequence: CASSLGLASNEQFF. DNA of the CDR3: TGCGCCAGCAGCTTGGGGCTAGCGAGCAATGAGCAGTTCTTC.

The chain couples TRBV6-1 to TRBJ1-1; TRBD1 might be the D (5 bases). V was cut by 7 bases and J by 7 bases, with 19 bases left in between. The germline V gene has CDR1 MNHNS and CDR2 SASEGT. This CDR3 is 14 amino acids long. CDR3 in DNA: TGTGCCAGCACCAACTCGGGGGATCTGCGTGAAGCTTTCTTT. This gives the protein CASTNSGDLREAFF.

Turning to this clone: The same CDR3 arises from other DNA sequences in this sample as well. The V and J genes are TRBV28 and TRBJ1-2; no firm D call. CDR1 is MDHEN and CDR2 is SYDVKM in the germline V gene. There are 12 residues in the CDR3. Trimming removed 3 bases at V and 5 bases at J, with 7 bases between. The CDR3: CASSLPGYGYTF. The CDR3 coding sequence is TGTGCCAGCAGTTTGCCCGGGTATGGCTACACCTTC.

This sequence joins TRBV6-1 and TRBJ1-3; TRBD1 is a possible D gene (6 bases). Trimming took off 0 bases at V and 5 bases at J, with 14 bases between the two ends. Germline-derived CDR1 and CDR2 are MNHNS and SASEGT. CDR3 size: 16 residues. The CDR3 bases are TGTGCCAGCAGTGAAGCAGGACAGACGGGAAGAAACACCATATATTTT. Its protein is CASSEAGQTGRNTIYF.

This rearrangement joins TRBV7-3 to TRBJ2-6, with D perhaps TRBD1 (5 bases). The germline CDR1 and CDR2 sequences are SGHTA and FQGTGA. The CDR3 has 18 amino acids. Trimming pared 2 bases from V and 3 bases from J, leaving 17 bases between. CDR3 loop: CASSLLPIQGGGANVLTF. The DNA of the CDR3 is TGTGCCAGCAGCTTATTACCAATTCAGGGCGGTGGGGCCAACGTCCTGACTTTC.

The chain has TRBV27 and TRBJ1-1; tentative D call: TRBD1 (6 bases). The ends were cut back, 3 bases at V and 4 bases at J, with 12 bases in the middle. This CDR3 has 14 residues. The germline V gene has CDR1 MNHEY and CDR2 SMNVEV (reference sequence). CDR3 coding DNA: TGTGCCAGCAGTTTCTCAGGGGTGGGCACTGAAGCTTTCTTT. It yields the protein CASSFSGVGTEAFF.

J is TRBJ2-7 and V is TRBV2; 11 nucleotides agree with TRBD2. Germline trimming cut 4 bases from V and 1 base from J; bases unmatched to any gene: 6. This CDR3 has 16 residues. Germline loops: CDR1 SNHLY, CDR2 FYNNEI. The CDR3 DNA follows: TGTGCCAGCAGTGCGGGGGGACTAGCGGTTTCCTACGAGCAGTACTTC. Translation: CASSAGGLAVSYEQYF.

The V call is TRBV2, the J call TRBJ2-5; TRBD2 aligns across 8 bases. Germline CDR1 SNHLY, CDR2 FYNNEI. With V trimmed by 5 bases and J by 5 bases, 7 bases remained unmatched. The length of the CDR3 is 14 residues. The CDR3 loop is CASSQASGWETQYF. For the CDR3, the DNA is TGTGCCAGCAGTCAGGCTAGCGGGTGGGAGACCCAGTACTTC.

The chain is built from TRBV6-4 and TRBJ1-6; TRBD1 agrees at 7 bases. Germline-derived CDR1 and CDR2 are MRHNA and SNTAGT. The CDR3 spans 13 residues. V shed 3 bases, J shed 7 bases, and the junction held 0 bases outside the gene matches. The CDR3 DNA is TGTGCCAGCAGTGAACAGGGGAATTCACCCCTCCACTTT. Protein: CASSEQGNSPLHF.

The chain joins TRBV19 to TRBJ2-7; possibly TRBD2 for D (6 bases). The CDR3 runs to 16 residues. Germline V gene sequence: CDR1 LNHDA, CDR2 SQIVND (reference sequence). V was pared by 3 bases and J by 5 bases, with 20 bases between. In nucleotides, the CDR3 is TGTGCCAGTAGTATTCTCCCTTCGGCGGGAAGCAACGAGCAGTACTTC. Encoded protein: CASSILPSAGSNEQYF.

J is TRBJ2-7 and V is TRBV6-5; TRBD1 agrees at 7 bases. V gave up 7 bases and J gave up 2 bases; unmatched junction bases: 8. Germline V CDR1 and CDR2: MNHEY, SVGAGI. This CDR3 contains 14 residues. CDR3 sequence reads: CASIRGGRTYEQYF. DNA of the CDR3: TGTGCCAGCATTCGAGGGGGCCGGACCTACGAGCAGTACTTC.

This clone was detected only a few times. The chain employs TRBV5-1 and TRBJ2-7; 9 bases agree with TRBD2. After removal of 0 bases from V and 0 bases from J, the junction contained 7 bases not matched to a gene. The CDR3 runs to 17 residues. Germline loops: CDR1 SGHRS, CDR2 YFSETQ. The CDR3 DNA follows: TGCGCCAGCAGCTTGGTTCCTAGCGGGGCGAGCTCCTACGAGCAGTACTTC. As protein: CASSLVPSGASSYEQYF.

In nucleotides, the CDR3 is TGTGCCAGCAGCTTATCGGGTGCGGGAGCTGGTGATACGCAGTATTTT. This codes for CASSLSGAGAGDTQYF. The chain couples TRBV7-3 to TRBJ2-3; 7 bases match TRBD2. Germline V CDR1 and CDR2: SGHTA, FQGTGA. The junction had 11 bases not matched to a gene; V was cut back by 2 bases and J by 6 bases. The CDR3 is 16 amino acids. Combining the CDR3 with reference TRBV7-3 and TRBJ2-3 gives the whole variable domain GAGVSQTPSNKVTEKGKYVELRCDPISGHTALYWYRQSLGQGPEFLIYFQGTGAADDSGLPNDRFFAVRPEGSVSTLKIQRTERGDSAVYLCASSLSGAGAGDTQYFGPGTRLTVL.

This rearrangement joins TRBV10-3 to TRBJ2-3, with D perhaps TRBD1 (5 bases). The CDR3 has 15 residues. CDR1 and CDR2 (germline): ENHRY, SYGVKD. Trimming pared 3 bases from V and 2 bases from J, leaving 12 bases between. The CDR3 bases are TGTGCCATCAGTGATACAGGACATTCCACAGATACGCAGTATTTT. Encoded protein: CAISDTGHSTDTQYF.

The rearrangement joins TRBV18 to TRBJ1-1; 8 bases are shared with TRBD1. Germline V lookup: CDR1 KGHSH, CDR2 LQKENI. The CDR3 length is 15 residues. Trimming at V came to 1 base and at J to 4 bases, leaving 5 bases not matched to a gene. The chain's CDR3 is CASSPLTGGSTEAFF. The CDR3 DNA follows: TGTGCCAGCTCACCACTCACAGGGGGGTCCACTGAAGCTTTCTTT.

In this sample, this clone turned up a few times. The chain carries TRBV6-5 and TRBJ1-4; D call uncertain. This CDR3 comprises 13 residues. CDR1 is MNHEY and CDR2 is SVGAGI in the germline V gene. The ends were cut back, 6 bases at V and 8 bases at J, with 13 bases in the middle. The CDR3 nucleotides read TGTGCCAGCAGGACGGGAGTAGAAGAAAAACTGTTTTTT. Translated, it gives CASRTGVEEKLFF.

This clone was seen just once. The rearrangement uses TRBV7-2 and TRBJ2-7, with TRBD2 matching 7 bases. This CDR3 is 15 amino acids long. Germline loops: CDR1 SGHTA, CDR2 FQGNSA. J gave up 7 bases and V 5 bases, and 14 bases lay outside the gene matches. The CDR3 DNA reads as TGTGCCAGCAGCGATATTAGCGGGCTGATAGGAGAGCAGTACTTC. Translation: CASSDISGLIGEQYF.

The chain joins TRBV27 to TRBJ1-6, with 7 bases fitting TRBD1. This CDR3 contains 14 residues. With V trimmed by 4 bases and J by 10 bases, 7 bases remained unmatched. The germline CDR1 and CDR2 sequences are MNHEY and SMNVEV (reference sequence). The CDR3 sequence is CASSSHRGGSPLHF. CDR3 sequence (DNA): TGTGCCAGCAGTTCACACAGGGGAGGCTCACCCCTCCACTTT.

This clone was seen a few times. The V and J genes are TRBV9 and TRBJ1-4; TRBD1 might be the D (5 bases). The germline gives CDR1 SGDLS, CDR2 YYNGEE. V lost 0 bases and J 4 bases, leaving 19 bases between the germline ends. The CDR3 consists of 18 residues. The CDR3 sequence: CASSVASRVSSNNEKLFF. CDR3 nucleotide sequence: TGTGCCAGCAGCGTAGCTTCCAGGGTCAGTTCGAATAATGAAAAACTGTTTTTT.

The gene calls are TRBV28 and TRBJ1-5, with 9 nucleotides matching TRBD1. Germline V gene data show CDR1 as MDHEN and CDR2 as SYDVKM. CDR3 size: 15 residues. After removal of 4 bases from V and 4 bases from J, the junction contained 5 bases not matched to a gene. The CDR3 sequence: CASSSQDRGNQPQHF. The CDR3 DNA reads as TGTGCCAGCAGTTCCCAGGACAGGGGAAATCAGCCCCAGCATTTT.

The rearrangement uses TRBV5-6 and TRBJ2-5; perhaps TRBD1 as D (5 bases). CDR3 length: 14 residues. Trimming shortened V by 1 base and J by 6 bases, and 13 bases separated the two germline ends. Germline V gives CDR1 SGHDT, CDR2 YYEEEE. DNA for the CDR3: TGTGCCAGCAGCTTGCTGGCAGGGTCGAAGACCCAGTACTTC. It specifies CASSLLAGSKTQYF.

The rearrangement links TRBV3-1 (or the pseudogene TRBV3-2) to TRBJ2-7; TRBD1 aligns across 8 bases. This CDR3 is 14 amino acids long. Germline V CDR1 and CDR2: LGHDT, YNNKEL (reference sequence). J was trimmed by 8 bases and V by 1 base; bases with no gene match: 7. The CDR3 DNA follows: TGTGCCAGCAGCCAAGTCACAGGGGGGTTGAAGCAGTACTTC. The encoded protein is CASSQVTGGLKQYF.